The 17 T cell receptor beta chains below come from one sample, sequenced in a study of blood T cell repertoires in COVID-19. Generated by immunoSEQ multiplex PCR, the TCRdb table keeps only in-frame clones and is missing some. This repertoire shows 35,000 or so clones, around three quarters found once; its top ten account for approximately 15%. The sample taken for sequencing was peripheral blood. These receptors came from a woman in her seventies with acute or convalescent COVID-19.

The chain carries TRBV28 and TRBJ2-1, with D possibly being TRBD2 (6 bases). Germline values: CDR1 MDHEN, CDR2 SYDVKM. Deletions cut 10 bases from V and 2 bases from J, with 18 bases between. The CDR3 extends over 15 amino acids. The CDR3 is CATTFWGVPYNEQFF. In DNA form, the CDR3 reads TGTGCCACTACATTTTGGGGGGTACCCTACAATGAGCAGTTCTTC.

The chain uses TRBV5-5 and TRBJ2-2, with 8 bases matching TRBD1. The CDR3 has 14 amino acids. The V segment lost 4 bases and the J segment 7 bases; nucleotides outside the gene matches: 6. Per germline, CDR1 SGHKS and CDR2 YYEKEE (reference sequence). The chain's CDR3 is CASSRTGFGGELFF. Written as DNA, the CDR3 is TGTGCCAGCAGCCGGACAGGGTTTGGCGGGGAGCTGTTTTTT.

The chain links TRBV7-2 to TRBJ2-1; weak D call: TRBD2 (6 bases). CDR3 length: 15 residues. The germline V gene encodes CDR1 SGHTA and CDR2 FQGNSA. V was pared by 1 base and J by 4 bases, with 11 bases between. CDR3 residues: CASSLGGLQYNEQFF. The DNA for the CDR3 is TGTGCCAGCAGCTTAGGGGGACTTCAATACAATGAGCAGTTCTTC.

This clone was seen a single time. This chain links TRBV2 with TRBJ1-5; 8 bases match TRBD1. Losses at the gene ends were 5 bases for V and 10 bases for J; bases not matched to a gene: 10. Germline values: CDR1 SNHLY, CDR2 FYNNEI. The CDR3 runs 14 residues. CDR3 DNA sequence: TGTGCCAGCAGTCTTACAGGGGGGTCGAACCCCCAGCATTTT. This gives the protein CASSLTGGSNPQHF.

CDR3 amino acids: CASSTGQRNTGELFF. CDR3 bases: TGTGCCAGCAGCACGGGACAGCGGAACACCGGGGAGCTGTTTTTT. The chain is built from TRBV6-5 and TRBJ2-2; TRBD1 matches 7 bases. Germline V gene sequence: CDR1 MNHEY, CDR2 SVGAGI. J gave up 1 base and V 6 bases, and 5 bases lay outside the gene matches. The CDR3 is 15 amino acids.

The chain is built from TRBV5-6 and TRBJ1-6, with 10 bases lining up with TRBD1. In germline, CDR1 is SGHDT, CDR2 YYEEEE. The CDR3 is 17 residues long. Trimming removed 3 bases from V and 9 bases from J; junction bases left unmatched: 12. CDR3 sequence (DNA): TGTGCCAGCAGCTCCTCCCTGACAGGGGGCATGAGTTCACCCCTCCACTTT. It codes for CASSSSLTGGMSSPLHF.

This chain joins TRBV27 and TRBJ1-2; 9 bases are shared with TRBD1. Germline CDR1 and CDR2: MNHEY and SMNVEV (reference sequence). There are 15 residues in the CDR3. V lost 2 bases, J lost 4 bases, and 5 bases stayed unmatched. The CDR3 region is CASSLTGGRTYGYTF. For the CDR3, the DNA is TGTGCCAGCAGTTTAACAGGGGGCAGGACCTATGGCTACACCTTC.

The CDR3: CASSLKGGAGNTIYF. The DNA for the CDR3 is TGTGCCAGCAGCTTGAAAGGGGGCGCCGGAAACACCATATATTTT. The rearrangement uses TRBV5-4 and TRBJ1-3, with 7 bases that match TRBD1. The germline gives CDR1 SGHNT, CDR2 YYREEE (reference sequence). The CDR3 consists of 15 residues. With 1 base clipped from V and 4 bases from J, the junction kept 5 bases outside the gene matches.

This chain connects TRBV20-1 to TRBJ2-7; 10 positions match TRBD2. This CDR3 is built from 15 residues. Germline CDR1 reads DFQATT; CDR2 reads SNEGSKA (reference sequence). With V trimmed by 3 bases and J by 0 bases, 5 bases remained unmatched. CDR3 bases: TGCAGTGCTAGTTGGCTAGCGGGGGCCTCCTACGAGCAGTACTTC. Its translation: CSASWLAGASYEQYF.

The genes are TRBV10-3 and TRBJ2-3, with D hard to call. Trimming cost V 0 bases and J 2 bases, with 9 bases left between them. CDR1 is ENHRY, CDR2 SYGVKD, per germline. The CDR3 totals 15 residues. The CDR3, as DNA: TGTGCCATCAGTGAGTCTTGGAGCTACACAGATACGCAGTATTTT. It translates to CAISESWSYTDTQYF.

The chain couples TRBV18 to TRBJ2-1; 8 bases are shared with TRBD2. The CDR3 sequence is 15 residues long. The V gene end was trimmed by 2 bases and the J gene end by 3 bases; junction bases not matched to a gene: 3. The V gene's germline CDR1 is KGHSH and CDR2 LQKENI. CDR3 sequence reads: CASSPTSGYYNEQFF. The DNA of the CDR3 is TGTGCCAGCTCACCAACTAGCGGCTACTACAATGAGCAGTTCTTC.

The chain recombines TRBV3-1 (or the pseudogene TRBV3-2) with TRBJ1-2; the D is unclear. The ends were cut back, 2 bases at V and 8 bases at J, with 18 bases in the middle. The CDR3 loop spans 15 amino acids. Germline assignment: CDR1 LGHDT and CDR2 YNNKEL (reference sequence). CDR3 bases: TGTGCCAGCAGCCAATCTGAGCGCAGCTCATCCGGCTACACCTTC. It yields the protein CASSQSERSSSGYTF.

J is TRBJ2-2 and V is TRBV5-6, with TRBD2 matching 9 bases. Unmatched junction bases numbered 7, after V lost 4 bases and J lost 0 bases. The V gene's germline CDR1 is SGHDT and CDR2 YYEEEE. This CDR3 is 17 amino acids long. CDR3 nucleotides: TGTGCCAGCAGCCGCTTAGCGGGAGACCCGAACACCGGGGAGCTGTTTTTT. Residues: CASSRLAGDPNTGELFF.

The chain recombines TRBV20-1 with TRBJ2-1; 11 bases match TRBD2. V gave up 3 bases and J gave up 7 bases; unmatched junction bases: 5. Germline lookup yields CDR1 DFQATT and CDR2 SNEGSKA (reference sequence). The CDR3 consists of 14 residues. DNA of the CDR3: TGCAGTGCTAGTAGCGGGGGGGCGGGAAATGAGCAGTTCTTC. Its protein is CSASSGGAGNEQFF.

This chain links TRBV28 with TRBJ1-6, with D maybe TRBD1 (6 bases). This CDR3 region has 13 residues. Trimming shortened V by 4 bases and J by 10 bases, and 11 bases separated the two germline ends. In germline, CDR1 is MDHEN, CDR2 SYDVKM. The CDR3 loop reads CASSYRVGSPLHF. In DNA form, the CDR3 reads TGTGCCAGCAGTTACAGGGTAGGGTCACCCCTCCACTTT.

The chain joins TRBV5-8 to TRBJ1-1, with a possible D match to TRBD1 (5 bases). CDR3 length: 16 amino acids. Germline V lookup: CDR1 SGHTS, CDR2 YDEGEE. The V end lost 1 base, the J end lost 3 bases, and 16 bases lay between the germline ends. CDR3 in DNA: TGTGCCAGCAGCTTGACCCGACAGCGTTTATACACTGAAGCTTTCTTT. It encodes CASSLTRQRLYTEAFF.

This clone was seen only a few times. The CDR3 here is CASSKGGTDYGYTF. CDR3 sequence (DNA): TGTGCCAGCAGCAAAGGGGGGACTGATTATGGCTACACCTTC. The chain has TRBV7-9 and TRBJ1-2, with TRBD1 as a possible D gene (6 bases). V dropped 5 bases and J dropped 5 bases, with 15 bases sitting between them. Germline values: CDR1 SEHNR, CDR2 FQNEAQ (reference sequence). This CDR3 spans 14 amino acids.